These 19 T cell receptor beta chains came from one sample sequenced in a study of response to subunit inactivated influenza vaccine. TCRdb used MiXCR to reprocess the RT-PCR reads, holding one entry per CDR3 protein. The sample has over 450,000 distinct CDR3 sequences, 13% seen once. Material: PBMCs from blood, obtained more than 35 days after vaccination. The receptor set was obtained from a middle-aged man who received an inactivated influenza vaccine.

This rearrangement joins TRBV7-6 to TRBJ2-7; no clear D. The CDR3 has 16 amino acids. The V and J ends lost 0 bases and 4 bases respectively, with 16 bases between them. Germline CDR1 reads SGHVS; CDR2 reads FNYEAQ. The CDR3 sequence: CASSLAPTDAHYEQYF. The CDR3 region has the DNA TGTGCCAGCAGCTTAGCTCCTACGGACGCTCATTACGAGCAGTACTTC.

This clonotype appeared a few times. The V gene is TRBV27, the J gene TRBJ2-7; 10 nucleotides match TRBD2. Trimming took 6 bases from V and 7 from J; bases not matched to a gene: 6. The CDR3 sequence is 13 residues long. Germline V gives CDR1 MNHEY, CDR2 SMNVEV (reference sequence). CDR3 nucleotide sequence: TGTGCCAGCAGCAAGCGGGGGGGCCTTGAGCAGTACTTC. Its protein product is CASSKRGGLEQYF.

The chain has TRBV9 and TRBJ2-7, with D hard to call. Germline lookup yields CDR1 SGDLS and CDR2 YYNGEE. The CDR3 has 13 amino acids. With 7 bases removed from V and 2 bases from J, the gap between germline ends came to 13 bases. CDR3 protein: CASGLGWPYEQYF. CDR3 DNA sequence: TGTGCCAGCGGGCTCGGCTGGCCCTACGAGCAGTACTTC. Full variable domain (rest looked up from reference TRBV9 and TRBJ2-7): DSGVTQTPKHLITATGQRVTLRCSPRSGDLSVYWYQQSLDQGLQFLIQYYNGEERAKGNILERFSAQQFPDLHSELNLSSLELGDSALYFCASGLGWPYEQYFGPGTRLTVT.

The chain combines TRBV2 with TRBJ2-7; 10 bases align to TRBD1. V was clipped by 6 bases and J by 4 bases; unmatched bases: 9. The CDR3 length is 15 residues. In germline, CDR1 is SNHLY, CDR2 FYNNEI. The CDR3 nucleotides are TGTGCCAGCAGCGGCGAGGGACAGGGGTTATACGAGCAGTACTTC. Translation gives CASSGEGQGLYEQYF.

V usage is TRBV15 and J usage is TRBJ1-1; D is undetermined. Trimming took off 2 bases at V and 1 base at J, with 14 bases between the two ends. Germline-derived CDR1 and CDR2 are LNHNV and YYDKDF (reference sequence). The CDR3 contains 16 residues. CDR3 in amino acids: CATSRPFGGKNTEAFF. As DNA, the CDR3 is TGTGCCACCAGCAGACCCTTCGGAGGGAAGAACACTGAAGCTTTCTTT.

This clonotype was picked up a small number of times. The V gene is TRBV20-1, the J gene TRBJ2-7; 15 bases agree with TRBD2. The junction had 4 bases not matched to a gene; V was cut back by 4 bases and J by 3 bases. CDR1 is DFQATT, CDR2 SNEGSKA, per germline (reference sequence). CDR3 length: 15 amino acids. The CDR3 sequence is CSATGTSGRIYEQYF. CDR3 nucleotides: TGCAGTGCTACTGGGACTAGCGGGAGGATCTACGAGCAGTACTTC.

At least ten counts were recorded for this clonotype. This chain uses TRBV12-3 or TRBV12-4 with TRBJ2-2; D gene unclear. The CDR3 loop spans 15 amino acids. Trimming took off 0 bases at V and 5 bases at J, with 10 bases between the two ends. The CDR3 DNA sequence: TGTGCCAGCAGTTTAGCTAGCTGGGGAACCGGGGAGCTGTTTTTT. Translated: CASSLASWGTGELFF.

The genes are TRBV28 and TRBJ2-7; D remains ambiguous. The germline V gene encodes CDR1 MDHEN and CDR2 SYDVKM. Deletions cut 4 bases from V and 6 bases from J, with 16 bases between. This CDR3 region has 14 residues. CDR3 sequence: CASSYPAQMSEQYF. CDR3 DNA: TGTGCCAGCAGTTATCCCGCACAGATGAGCGAGCAGTACTTC.

This clonotype has only a few counts. V gene TRBV6-1 combines with J gene TRBJ2-7, with D possibly being TRBD2 (6 bases). Between the trimmed V and J ends, which lost 4 bases and 2 bases, there was a span of 15 bases. Germline V CDR1 and CDR2: MNHNS, SASEGT. CDR3 length: 15 residues. The CDR3: CASSAGGRTTYEQYF. DNA for the CDR3: TGTGCCAGCAGTGCCGGGGGACGCACTACCTACGAGCAGTACTTC.

There are many counts of this clonotype. The chain employs TRBV20-1 and TRBJ1-5; D is uncertain. V was shortened by 6 bases and J by 0 bases, with 12 bases between the two germline ends. The CDR3 is made up of 14 amino acids. Germline V lookup: CDR1 DFQATT, CDR2 SNEGSKA (reference sequence). The CDR3 region has the DNA TGCAGTGCCGGCGCGGTTTATAGCAATCAGCCCCAGCATTTT. Its translation is CSAGAVYSNQPQHF.

This clonotype occurred many times. V and J are TRBV10-3 and TRBJ2-1; TRBD1 is a possible D gene (5 bases). Between the trimmed V and J ends, which lost 4 bases and 7 bases, there was a span of 11 bases. CDR1 and CDR2 (germline): ENHRY, SYGVKD. The CDR3 covers 13 residues. In DNA, the CDR3 is TGTGCCATCAGTGTGCAGGGTCAGAATGAGCAGTTCTTC. Encoded protein: CAISVQGQNEQFF.

This clonotype was detected a few times. The chain employs TRBV5-1 and TRBJ2-1, with 7 positions matching TRBD1. V lost 0 bases to trimming and J lost 8 bases; unmatched junction nucleotides: 8. The CDR3 length is 15 residues. Germline lookup yields CDR1 SGHRS and CDR2 YFSETQ. The CDR3 loop is CASSLVSTGKDEQFF. In DNA, the CDR3 is TGCGCCAGCAGCTTGGTCTCGACAGGGAAGGATGAGCAGTTCTTC.

This chain connects TRBV12-3 or TRBV12-4 to TRBJ2-1; 10 bases fit TRBD2. The CDR3 totals 14 residues. Trimming removed 8 bases from V and 3 bases from J; junction bases left unmatched: 4. CDR3: CASQRLAGYNEQFF. The CDR3 DNA sequence: TGTGCCAGCCAAAGACTAGCGGGCTACAATGAGCAGTTCTTC.

The chain employs TRBV4-2 and TRBJ1-4; D unresolved. Looked up from germline, CDR1 is LGHNA and CDR2 is YNFKEQ. V was pared by 8 bases and J by 4 bases, with 11 bases between. CDR3 length equals 13 residues. The CDR3 reads CASGRRDNEKLFF. Written as DNA, the CDR3 is TGTGCCAGCGGACGGAGGGATAATGAAAAACTGTTTTTT.

In this sample, this clonotype turned up a few times. The V call is TRBV5-1, the J call TRBJ2-7; tentatively, D is TRBD1 (8 bases). Per the germline V gene, CDR1 is SGHRS and CDR2 is YFSETQ. Trimming removed 4 bases from V and 5 bases from J, with 16 bases in between. CDR3 length equals 14 residues. The CDR3 is CASSPGGQGHEQYF. CDR3 nucleotide sequence: TGCGCCAGCAGCCCGGGAGGACAGGGCCACGAGCAGTACTTC.

V is TRBV29-1 and J is TRBJ2-1; 7 nucleotides align to TRBD2. V gave up 7 bases and J gave up 0 bases; unmatched junction bases: 3. The V gene's germline CDR1 is SQVTM and CDR2 ANQGSEA. There are 13 residues in the CDR3. For the CDR3, the DNA is TGCAGCGGGGGGGGAGACTCCTACAATGAGCAGTTCTTC. Its protein is CSGGGDSYNEQFF.

This clonotype was observed a few times. V usage is TRBV20-1 and J usage is TRBJ1-1, with D possibly being TRBD1 (6 bases). In germline, CDR1 is DFQATT, CDR2 SNEGSKA (reference sequence). The CDR3 loop spans 11 amino acids. Trimming took off 6 bases at V and 10 bases at J, with 15 bases between the two ends. For the CDR3, the DNA is TGCAGTGCCACACAGGGTGCCGCAGCTTTCTTT. Translation gives CSATQGAAAFF.

The gene calls are TRBV12-3 or TRBV12-4 and TRBJ2-7; no reliable D call. This CDR3 has 12 amino acids. Trimming left V 6 bases short and J 9 bases short, with 15 bases between. The CDR3: CASSPPGSGQYF. The CDR3 DNA is TGTGCCAGCAGCCCTCCCGGGTCGGGGCAGTACTTC.

With respect to this clonotype: Since a much larger clone is just one base distant, this may be a read error. The CDR3 sequence is CASSSQMGQSYGYTF. Written as DNA, the CDR3 is TGTGCCAGCAGCTCGCAGATGGGACAGAGCTATGGCTACACCTTC. J is TRBJ1-2 and V is TRBV7-2; 7 bases are a match to TRBD1. There are 15 residues in the CDR3. V trimming: 4 bases; J trimming: 4 bases; junction bases outside the gene matches: 9. Germline CDR1 and CDR2: SGHTA and FQGNSA.